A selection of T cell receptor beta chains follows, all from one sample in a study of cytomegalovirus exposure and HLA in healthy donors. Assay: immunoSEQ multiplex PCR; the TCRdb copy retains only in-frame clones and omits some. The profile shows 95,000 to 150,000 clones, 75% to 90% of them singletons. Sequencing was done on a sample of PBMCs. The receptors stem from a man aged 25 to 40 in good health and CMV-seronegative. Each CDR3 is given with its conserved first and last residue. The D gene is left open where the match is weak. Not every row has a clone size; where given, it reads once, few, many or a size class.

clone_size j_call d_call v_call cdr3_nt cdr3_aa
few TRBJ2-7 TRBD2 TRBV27 TGTGCCAGCAGCCCCCGGAGCGGGGGCCCTACCTACGAGCAGTACTTC CASSPRSGGPTYEQYF
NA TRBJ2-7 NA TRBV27 TGTGCCAACAGAACAGGTCTGAGCTCCTACGAGCAGTACTTC CANRTGLSSYEQYF
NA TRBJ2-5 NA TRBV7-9 TGTGCCAGCAGCTTAGGCGGCACATACCAAGAGACCCAGTACTTC CASSLGGTYQETQYF
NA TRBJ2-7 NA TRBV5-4 TGTGCCAGCAGCTTGGAGGTCGGGGAGCAGTACTTC CASSLEVGEQYF
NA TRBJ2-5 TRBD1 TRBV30 TGTGCCCGTGGACGGGCAGGGGGCATGGAGACCCAGTACTTC CARGRAGGMETQYF
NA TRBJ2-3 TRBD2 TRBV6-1 TGTGCCAGCAGTTTCGGGGGGGCCACAGATACGCAGTATTTT CASSFGGATDTQYF
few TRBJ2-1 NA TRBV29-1 TGCAGCGTTGGTAAGAGGTCGAGCTCCTACAATGAGCAGTTCTTC CSVGKRSSSYNEQFF
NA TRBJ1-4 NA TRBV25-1 TGTGCCAGCAGTGAATGGGGGGGCAGCAATGAAAAACTGTTTTTT CASSEWGGSNEKLFF
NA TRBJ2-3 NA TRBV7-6 TGTGCCAGCAGCTTAGGGCAGGGGAAGACAGATACGCAGTATTTT CASSLGQGKTDTQYF
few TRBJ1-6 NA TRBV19 TGTGCCAGTAGTTGGGGGCAGGGGATGGCTTCACCCCTCCACTTT CASSWGQGMASPLHF
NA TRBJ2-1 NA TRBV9 TGTGCCAGCAGCGTAGCACAGGACCCCTACAATGAGCAGTTCTTC CASSVAQDPYNEQFF
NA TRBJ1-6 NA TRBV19 TGTGCCAGTAGTGTCACAGGGCCTATTAATTCACCCCTCCACTTT CASSVTGPINSPLHF
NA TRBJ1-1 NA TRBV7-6 TGTGCCAGCAGCTCCGGGTCTAACACTGAAGCTTTCTTT CASSSGSNTEAFF
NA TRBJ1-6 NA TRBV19 TGTGCCAGTAGTACCGCCGGGTCACCGCATCCCCTCCACTTT CASSTAGSPHPLHF
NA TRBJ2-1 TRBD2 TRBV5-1 TGCGCCAGCAGCCTAGCGGGGGGGCTCGGTGAGCAGTTCTTC CASSLAGGLGEQFF
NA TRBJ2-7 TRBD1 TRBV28 TGTGCCAGCACCTCTACCGGGACAGGGGCCCACGAGCAGTACTTC CASTSTGTGAHEQYF
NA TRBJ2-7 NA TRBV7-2 TGTGCCAGCAGCGCAGTCGTGGGCCTCGGTTCCTACGAGCAGTACTTC CASSAVVGLGSYEQYF
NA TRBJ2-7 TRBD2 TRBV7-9 TGTGCCAGCAGCCGAGGGACGGGAGGCTCCTACGAGCAGTACTTC CASSRGTGGSYEQYF
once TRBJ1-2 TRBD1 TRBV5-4 TGTGCCAGCAGTCGGACAGGGGCTAGATATGGCTACACCTTC CASSRTGARYGYTF
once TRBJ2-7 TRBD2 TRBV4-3 TGCGCCAGCAGCCAAGTCGTTAGAGGGAGGGTAGGACCGCAGGTGGGCTACGAGCAGTACTTC CASSQVVRGRVGPQVGYEQYF
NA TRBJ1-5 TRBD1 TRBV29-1 TGCAGCGTTTCTACAGGGGGCGAACAGCCCCAGCATTTT CSVSTGGEQPQHF
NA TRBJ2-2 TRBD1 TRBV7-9 TGTGCCAGCAGACAGACAGGGGGCGACACCGGGGAGCTGTTTTTT CASRQTGGDTGELFF
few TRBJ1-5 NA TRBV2 TGTGCCAGCCTACAGGGTCTTCAGCAGCCCCAGCATTTT CASLQGLQQPQHF
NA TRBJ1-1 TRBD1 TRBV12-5 TGTGCTAGTGGTTTGACCAGACAGGGGGCGGACACTGAAGCTTTCTTT CASGLTRQGADTEAFF
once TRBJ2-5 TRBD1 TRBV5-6 TGTGCCAGCAGCTTTTTTCCAGGGGGCGCGGGAAAGACCCAGTACTTC CASSFFPGGAGKTQYF
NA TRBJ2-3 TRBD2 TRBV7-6 TGTGCCAGCAGCTTATCGGGGGGTGAAGATACGCAGTATTTT CASSLSGGEDTQYF
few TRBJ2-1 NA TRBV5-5 TGTGCCAGCAGCTTGGCCATACATAATGAGCAGTTCTTC CASSLAIHNEQFF
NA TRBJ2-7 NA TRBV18 TGTGCCAGCTCACCAATCGGAGACGAGCAGTACTTC CASSPIGDEQYF
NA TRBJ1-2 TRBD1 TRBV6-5 TGTGCCAGCAGTTATCGTTCGGGACAGCTTCTCTATGGCTACACCTTC CASSYRSGQLLYGYTF
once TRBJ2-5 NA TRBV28 TGTGCCAGCAATGTAGGGGGAGAGACCCAGTACTTC CASNVGGETQYF
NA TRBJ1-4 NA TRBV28 TGTGCCAGCAGCGTCGGAGGGCCGGATGAAAAACTGTTTTTT CASSVGGPDEKLFF
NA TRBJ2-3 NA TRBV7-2 TGTGCCAGCAGCTTGGGAGGACCCACAGATACGCAGTATTTT CASSLGGPTDTQYF
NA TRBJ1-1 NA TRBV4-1 TGCGCCAGCAGCCAAGATGGCTTTCCGGGAGGTCTGAACACTGAAGCTTTCTTT CASSQDGFPGGLNTEAFF
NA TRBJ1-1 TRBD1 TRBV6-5 TGTGCCAGCAGTTACGGACAGGGTAACACTGAAGCTTTCTTT CASSYGQGNTEAFF
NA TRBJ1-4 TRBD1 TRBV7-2 TGTGCCAGCAGCTTAGACAGGGGAGAAAAACTGTTTTTT CASSLDRGEKLFF
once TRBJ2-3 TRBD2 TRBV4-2 TGTGCCAGCAGCCCCATAGCGGGGGGGCAAGATACGCAGTATTTT CASSPIAGGQDTQYF
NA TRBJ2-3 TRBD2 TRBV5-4 TGTGCCAGCAGCTTGAGCGGGGGGGCCTCTGGAGATACGCAGTATTTT CASSLSGGASGDTQYF
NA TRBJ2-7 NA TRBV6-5 TGTGCCAGCAGGGACTCAGGGGAAGGGTCCTACGAGCAGTACTTC CASRDSGEGSYEQYF
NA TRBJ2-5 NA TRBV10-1 TGCGCCAGCAGTGAGTCTGGGGGCCGGGAGACCCAGTACTTC CASSESGGRETQYF
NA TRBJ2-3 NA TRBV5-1 TGCGCCAGCAGCTTGGGTCAGGGGTCCACAGATACGCAGTATTTT CASSLGQGSTDTQYF
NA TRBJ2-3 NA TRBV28 TGTGCCAGCAGTGAGGGCCGCACAGATACGCAGTATTTT CASSEGRTDTQYF
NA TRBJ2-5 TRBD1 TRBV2 TGTGCCAGCAGTGGGGGACAGGGAGGTTATAGGCGGGAGACCCAGTACTTC CASSGGQGGYRRETQYF
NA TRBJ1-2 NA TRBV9 TGTGCCAGCAGCGTGGACGACAGGCTTTTGGGGACTAACTATGGCTACACCTTC CASSVDDRLLGTNYGYTF
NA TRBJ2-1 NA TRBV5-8 TGTGCCAGCATCCCCTTAAATGATTACTACTCCTACAATGAGCAGTTCTTC CASIPLNDYYSYNEQFF
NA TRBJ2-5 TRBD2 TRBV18 TGTGCCAGCTCACCACCGTCTAGCGGAAAGCAAGAGACCCAGTACTTC CASSPPSSGKQETQYF
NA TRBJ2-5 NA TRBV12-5 TGTGCTAGTGGTTTGCCACCCCTCCTACACCAAGAGACCCAGTACTTC CASGLPPLLHQETQYF
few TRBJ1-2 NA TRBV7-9 TGTGCCAGCAGCTTACGGCAGGACTATGGCTACACCTTC CASSLRQDYGYTF
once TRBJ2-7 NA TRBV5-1 TGCGCCAGCAGCTTGGTCCCGGGGAGCTCCTACGAGCAGTACTTC CASSLVPGSSYEQYF
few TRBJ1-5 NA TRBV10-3 TGTGCCATCAGGAGCCTACAGGACCTTTGGGTCGACAATCAGCCCCAGCATTTT CAIRSLQDLWVDNQPQHF
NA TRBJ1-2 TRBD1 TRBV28 TGTGCCAGCAATCGGGACAGGGAGTTTAACTATGGCTACACCTTC CASNRDREFNYGYTF
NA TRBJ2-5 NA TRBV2 TGTGCCAGCAGTGAGGGAGTTATACAAGAGACCCAGTACTTC CASSEGVIQETQYF
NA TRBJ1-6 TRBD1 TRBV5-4 TGTGCCAGCAGCTCCCGGGACAGGGGGAATTCACCCCTCCACTTT CASSSRDRGNSPLHF
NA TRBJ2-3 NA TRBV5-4 TGTGCCAGCAGCTTAGGAGGGAGTATGGATACGCAGTATTTT CASSLGGSMDTQYF
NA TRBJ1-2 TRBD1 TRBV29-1 TGCAGCGTTGATTACCGACAGGGGGCTTATGGCTACACCTTC CSVDYRQGAYGYTF